What follows are 10 T cell receptor beta chains derived from one specimen sequenced in a study of T-cell reconstitution after alpha-beta-depleted transplantation in children. The library targeted TCRbeta and was prepared with unique molecular identifiers. TCRdb re-called the PCR reads through MiXCR, storing one row per CDR3 protein. The sample consists of about 600,000 distinct CDR3 sequences, more than 20% of them appearing once. Source: PBMCs, mostly from graft donor cells, taken 360 days after TCRalphabeta/CD19-depleted stem cell transplant. The receptors originated from a boy younger than two who had a stem cell transplant for acute myeloid leukemia, so the T cells may come from the graft donor.

This clonotype was detected once. This chain connects TRBV11-1 to TRBJ2-3, with 7 bases lining up with TRBD1. The CDR3 totals 18 residues. J was trimmed by 2 bases and V by 1 base; bases with no gene match: 12. Germline V gene sequence: CDR1 SGHAT, CDR2 FQDESV (reference sequence). The CDR3 sequence is CASSLDPTGQTHTDTQYF. CDR3 in DNA: TGTGCCAGCAGCTTAGACCCCACGGGACAGACCCACACAGATACGCAGTATTTT.

The gene calls are TRBV7-9 and TRBJ1-2; D is possibly TRBD1 (6 bases). The CDR3 covers 15 residues. The V end was cut by 5 bases, the J end by 6 bases, with 19 bases between. The germline CDR1 and CDR2 sequences are SEHNR and FQNEAQ (reference sequence). In DNA form, the CDR3 reads TGTGCCAGCAGCGATACGGACAGCGGGGTGGATGGCTACACCTTC. Amino acids: CASSDTDSGVDGYTF.

This clonotype was detected a few times. The chain recombines TRBV29-1 with TRBJ2-1; TRBD2 might be the D (6 bases). CDR3 size: 16 residues. Trimming stripped 3 bases from V and 3 bases from J, with 18 bases between. Germline-derived CDR1 and CDR2 are SQVTM and ANQGSEA. The CDR3 bases are TGCAGCGTTGAGGCTGCCGGGACTCGGCACTACAATGAGCAGTTCTTC. It translates to CSVEAAGTRHYNEQFF.

This clonotype appeared a few times. The rearrangement uses TRBV12-3 or TRBV12-4 and TRBJ2-1, with D possibly TRBD1 on 6 matching bases. Deletions cut 5 bases from V and 12 bases from J, with 11 bases between. The CDR3 has 11 residues. CDR3 in amino acids: CASSGQFRQFF. CDR3 sequence (DNA): TGTGCCAGCAGTGGACAGTTTCGGCAGTTCTTC.

V and J are TRBV14 and TRBJ2-5, with D possibly TRBD2 on 5 matching bases. Germline CDR1 and CDR2: SGHDN and FVKESK. This CDR3 is 15 amino acids long. The V and J ends lost 1 base and 5 bases respectively, with 14 bases between them. The CDR3 coding sequence is TGTGCCAGCAGCCAAGTCCCCAGCGGACGGGAGACCCAGTACTTC. It encodes CASSQVPSGRETQYF.

This clonotype was seen repeatedly, ten times or more. The genes are TRBV6-1 and TRBJ1-5; D remains unclear. V lost 3 bases and J 4 bases, leaving 7 bases between the germline ends. This CDR3 is built from 13 residues. CDR1 is MNHNS and CDR2 is SASEGT in the germline V gene. This CDR3 is CASSEVKNQPQHF. CDR3 in DNA: TGTGCCAGCAGTGAGGTGAAGAATCAGCCCCAGCATTTT.

This clonotype has ten or more counts. The chain combines TRBV12-3 or TRBV12-4 with TRBJ1-2; tentative D call: TRBD1 (5 bases). V shed 3 bases and J shed 1 base, with 21 bases lying between them. The CDR3 has 18 amino acids. The CDR3 sequence is CASSLGLSKGGYNYGYTF. CDR3 nucleotide sequence: TGTGCCAGCAGTTTGGGGCTTTCGAAGGGCGGGTATAACTATGGCTACACCTTC.

Many counts were recorded for this clonotype. The V gene is TRBV2, the J gene TRBJ2-7, with 8 bases that match TRBD1. Trimming at V came to 5 bases and at J to 5 bases, leaving 8 bases not matched to a gene. The CDR3 runs 14 residues. The germline gives CDR1 SNHLY, CDR2 FYNNEI. DNA of the CDR3: TGTGCCAGCAGTCGGACAGGGTCTCGCGACGAGCAGTACTTC. Translated, it gives CASSRTGSRDEQYF. Using reference TRBV2 and TRBJ2-7 for the parts outside the CDR3, the full variable domain is EPEVTQTPSHQVTQMGQEVILRCVPISNHLYFYWYRQILGQKVEFLVSFYNNEISEKSEIFDDQFSVERPDGSNFTLKIRSTKLEDSAMYFCASSRTGSRDEQYFGPGTRLTVT.

In this sample, this clonotype turned up a few times. The chain uses TRBV20-1 and TRBJ2-3; TRBD1 might be the D (6 bases). The germline gives CDR1 DFQATT, CDR2 SNEGSKA (reference sequence). CDR3 size: 16 residues. V shed 7 bases and J shed 1 base, with 21 bases lying between them. The CDR3 nucleotides are TGCAGTGGGAGCCAAATCAGGGGTGGTGGCACAGATACGCAGTATTTT. It yields the protein CSGSQIRGGGTDTQYF.

This clonotype was recorded at least ten times. The V call is TRBV6-5, the J call TRBJ2-1; D gene ambiguous. CDR1 and CDR2 from the germline V gene are MNHEY and SVGAGI. The CDR3 sequence is 15 residues long. V lost 6 bases, J lost 0 bases, and 12 bases lay in between. The CDR3 DNA follows: TGTGCCAGCAGCCTGACCCCTCGCTCCTACAATGAGCAGTTCTTC. Amino acid sequence: CASSLTPRSYNEQFF.